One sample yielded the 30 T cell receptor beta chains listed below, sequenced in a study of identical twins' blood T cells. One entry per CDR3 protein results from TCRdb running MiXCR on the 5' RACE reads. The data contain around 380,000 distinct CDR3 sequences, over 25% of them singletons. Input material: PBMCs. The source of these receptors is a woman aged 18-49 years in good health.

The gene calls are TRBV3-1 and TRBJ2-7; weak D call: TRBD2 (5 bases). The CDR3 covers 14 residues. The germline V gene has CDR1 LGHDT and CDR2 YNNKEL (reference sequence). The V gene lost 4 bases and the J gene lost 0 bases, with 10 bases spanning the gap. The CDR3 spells CASSRAGLSYEQYF. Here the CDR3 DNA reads TGTGCCAGCAGCCGGGCGGGCCTCTCCTACGAGCAGTACTTC.

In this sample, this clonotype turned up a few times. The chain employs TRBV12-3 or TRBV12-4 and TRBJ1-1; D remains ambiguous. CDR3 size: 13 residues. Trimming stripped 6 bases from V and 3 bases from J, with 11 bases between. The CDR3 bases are TGTGCCAGCAGAAAGGACGGGTACACTGAAGCTTTCTTT. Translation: CASRKDGYTEAFF.

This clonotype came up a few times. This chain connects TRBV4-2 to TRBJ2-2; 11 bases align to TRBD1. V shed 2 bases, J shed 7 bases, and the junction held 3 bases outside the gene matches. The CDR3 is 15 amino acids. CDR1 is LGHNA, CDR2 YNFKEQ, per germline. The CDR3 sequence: CASSQRGQGVGELFF. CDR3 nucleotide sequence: TGTGCCAGCAGCCAAAGGGGACAGGGGGTCGGGGAGCTGTTTTTT.

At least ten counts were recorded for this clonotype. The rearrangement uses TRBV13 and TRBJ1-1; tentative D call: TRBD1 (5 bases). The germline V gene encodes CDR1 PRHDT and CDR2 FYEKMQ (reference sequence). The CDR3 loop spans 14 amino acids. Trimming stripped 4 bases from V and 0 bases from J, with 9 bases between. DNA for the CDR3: TGTGCCAGCAGCTCCGGGACGGTGAACACTGAAGCTTTCTTT. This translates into CASSSGTVNTEAFF.

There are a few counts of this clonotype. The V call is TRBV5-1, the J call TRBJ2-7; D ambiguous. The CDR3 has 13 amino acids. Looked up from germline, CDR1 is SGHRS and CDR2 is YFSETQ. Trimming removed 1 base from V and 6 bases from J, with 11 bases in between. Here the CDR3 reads CASSLISRPEQYF. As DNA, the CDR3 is TGCGCCAGCAGCTTGATATCAAGGCCCGAGCAGTACTTC. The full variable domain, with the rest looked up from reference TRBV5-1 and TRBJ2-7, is KAGVTQTPRYLIKTRGQQVTLSCSPISGHRSVSWYQQTPGQGLQFLFEYFSETQRNKGNFPGRFSGRQFSNSRSEMNVSTLELGDSALYLCASSLISRPEQYFGPGTRLTVT.

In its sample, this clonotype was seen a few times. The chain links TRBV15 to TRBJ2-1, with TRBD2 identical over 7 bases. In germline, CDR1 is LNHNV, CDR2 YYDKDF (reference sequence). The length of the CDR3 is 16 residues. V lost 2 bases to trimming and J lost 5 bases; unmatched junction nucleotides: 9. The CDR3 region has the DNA TGTGCCACCAGCAGAATCCCTAGCGGTCACGACAATGAGCAGTTCTTC. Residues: CATSRIPSGHDNEQFF.

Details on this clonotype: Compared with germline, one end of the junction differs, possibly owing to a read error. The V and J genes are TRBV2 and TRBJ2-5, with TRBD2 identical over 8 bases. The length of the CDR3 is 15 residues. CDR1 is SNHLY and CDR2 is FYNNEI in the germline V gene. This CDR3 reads CASSGDGLALETQYF. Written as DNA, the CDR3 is TGTGCCAGTAGTGGGGACGGACTAGCACTGGAGACCCAGTACTTC.

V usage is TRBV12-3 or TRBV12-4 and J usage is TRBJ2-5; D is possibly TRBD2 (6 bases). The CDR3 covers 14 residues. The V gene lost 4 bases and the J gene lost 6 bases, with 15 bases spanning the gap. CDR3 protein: CASSYLTSRQTQYF. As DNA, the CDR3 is TGTGCCAGCAGTTATCTAACTAGCCGGCAGACCCAGTACTTC.

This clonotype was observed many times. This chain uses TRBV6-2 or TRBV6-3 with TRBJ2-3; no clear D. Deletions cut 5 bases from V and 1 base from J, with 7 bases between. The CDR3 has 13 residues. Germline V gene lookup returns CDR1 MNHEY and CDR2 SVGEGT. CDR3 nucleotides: TGTGCCAGCAGTAGACTCCGCACAGATACGCAGTATTTT. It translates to CASSRLRTDTQYF.

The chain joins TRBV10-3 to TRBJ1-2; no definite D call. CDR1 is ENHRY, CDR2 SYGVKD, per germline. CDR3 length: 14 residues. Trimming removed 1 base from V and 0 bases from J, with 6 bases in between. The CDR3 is CAISEFTANYGYTF. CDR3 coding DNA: TGTGCCATCAGTGAGTTTACAGCTAACTATGGCTACACCTTC.

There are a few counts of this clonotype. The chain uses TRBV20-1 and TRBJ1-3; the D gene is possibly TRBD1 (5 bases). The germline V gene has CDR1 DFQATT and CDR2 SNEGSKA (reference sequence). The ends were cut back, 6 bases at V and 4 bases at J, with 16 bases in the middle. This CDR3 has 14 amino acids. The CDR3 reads CSAQTRGTGNTIYF. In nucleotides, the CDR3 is TGCAGTGCGCAGACTCGGGGGACGGGAAACACCATATATTTT.

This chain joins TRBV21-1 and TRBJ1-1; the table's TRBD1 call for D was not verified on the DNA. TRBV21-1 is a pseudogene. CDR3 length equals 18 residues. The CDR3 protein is CASSKRWTGFIRNTEAFF. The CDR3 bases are TGTGCCAGCAGCAAGCGATGGACAGGATTCATTAGGAACACTGAAGCTTTCTTT.

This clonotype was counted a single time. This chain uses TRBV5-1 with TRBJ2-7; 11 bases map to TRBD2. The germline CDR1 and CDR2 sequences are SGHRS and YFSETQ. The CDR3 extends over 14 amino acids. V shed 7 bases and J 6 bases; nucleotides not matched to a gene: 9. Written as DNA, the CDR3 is TGCGCCAGCTCCCTCGGGACTAGCGGATTCGAGCAGTACTTC. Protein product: CASSLGTSGFEQYF. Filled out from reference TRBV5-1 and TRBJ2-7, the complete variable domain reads KAGVTQTPRYLIKTRGQQVTLSCSPISGHRSVSWYQQTPGQGLQFLFEYFSETQRNKGNFPGRFSGRQFSNSRSEMNVSTLELGDSALYLCASSLGTSGFEQYFGPGTRLTVT.

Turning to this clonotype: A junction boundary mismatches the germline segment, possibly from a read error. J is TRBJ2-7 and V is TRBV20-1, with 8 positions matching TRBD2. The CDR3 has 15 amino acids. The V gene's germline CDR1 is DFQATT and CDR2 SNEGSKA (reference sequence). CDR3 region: CSARGASGLSYEQYF. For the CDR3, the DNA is TGCAGTGCAAGAGGTGCTAGCGGGTTGTCCTACGAGCAGTACTTC.

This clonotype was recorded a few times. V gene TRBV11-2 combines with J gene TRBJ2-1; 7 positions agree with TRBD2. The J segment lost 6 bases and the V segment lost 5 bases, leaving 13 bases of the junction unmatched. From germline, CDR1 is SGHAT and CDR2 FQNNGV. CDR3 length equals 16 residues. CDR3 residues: CASSMDWGGDLNEQFF. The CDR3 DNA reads TGTGCCAGCAGCATGGACTGGGGGGGAGACCTCAATGAGCAGTTCTTC.

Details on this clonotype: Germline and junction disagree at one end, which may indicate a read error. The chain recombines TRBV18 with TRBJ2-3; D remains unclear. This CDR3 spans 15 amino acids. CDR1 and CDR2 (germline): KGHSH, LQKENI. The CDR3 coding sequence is TGTGCCAGCCCACCACCGAACTATAAGACAGATACGCAGTATTTT. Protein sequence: CASPPPNYKTDTQYF.

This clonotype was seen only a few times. CDR3 coding DNA: TGCGCCAGCAGCGTCGTCCACAATGAGCAGTTCTTC. This translates into CASSVVHNEQFF. V gene TRBV5-1 combines with J gene TRBJ2-1; no definite D call. CDR1 and CDR2 (germline): SGHRS, YFSETQ. This CDR3 comprises 12 residues. V was shortened by 4 bases and J by 5 bases, with 7 bases between the two germline ends. Full variable domain (remainder filled in from reference TRBV5-1 and TRBJ2-1): KAGVTQTPRYLIKTRGQQVTLSCSPISGHRSVSWYQQTPGQGLQFLFEYFSETQRNKGNFPGRFSGRQFSNSRSEMNVSTLELGDSALYLCASSVVHNEQFFGPGTRLTVL.

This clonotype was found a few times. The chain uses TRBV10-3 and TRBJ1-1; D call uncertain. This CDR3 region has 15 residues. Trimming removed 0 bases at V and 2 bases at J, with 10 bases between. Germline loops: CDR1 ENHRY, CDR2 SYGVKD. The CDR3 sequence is CAISESRVGNTEAFF. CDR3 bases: TGTGCCATCAGTGAGTCGAGGGTGGGAAACACTGAAGCTTTCTTT.

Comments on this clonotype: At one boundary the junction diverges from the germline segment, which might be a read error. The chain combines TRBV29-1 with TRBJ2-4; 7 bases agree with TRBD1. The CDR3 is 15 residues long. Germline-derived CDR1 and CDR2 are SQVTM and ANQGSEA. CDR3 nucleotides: TGCAGCGCCCTGGACAGGCTCCCCCAAAAAAACATTCAGTGCTTC. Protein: CSALDRLPQKNIQCF.

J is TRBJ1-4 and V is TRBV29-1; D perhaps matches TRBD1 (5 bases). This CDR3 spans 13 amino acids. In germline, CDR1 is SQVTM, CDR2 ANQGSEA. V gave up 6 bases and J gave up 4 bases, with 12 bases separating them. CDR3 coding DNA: TGCAGCGTGCGGTGGGGGTTTAATGAAAAACTGTTTTTT. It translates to CSVRWGFNEKLFF.

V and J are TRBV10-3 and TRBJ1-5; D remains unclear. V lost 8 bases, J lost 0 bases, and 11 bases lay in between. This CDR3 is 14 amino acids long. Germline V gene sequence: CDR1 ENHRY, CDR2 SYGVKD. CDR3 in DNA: TGTGCCATCGGCCCGACGGATAGCAATCAGCCCCAGCATTTT. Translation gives CAIGPTDSNQPQHF.

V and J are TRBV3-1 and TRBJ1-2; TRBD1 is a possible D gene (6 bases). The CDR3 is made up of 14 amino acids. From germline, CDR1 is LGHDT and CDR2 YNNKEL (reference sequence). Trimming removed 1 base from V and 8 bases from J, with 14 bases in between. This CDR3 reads CASSQAGGPKGYTF. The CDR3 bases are TGTGCCAGCAGCCAAGCGGGGGGCCCTAAAGGCTACACCTTC.

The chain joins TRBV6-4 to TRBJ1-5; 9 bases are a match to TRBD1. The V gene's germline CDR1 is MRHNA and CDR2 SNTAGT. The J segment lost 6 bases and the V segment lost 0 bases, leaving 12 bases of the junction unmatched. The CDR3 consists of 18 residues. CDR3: CASSDSIRPTGGCQPQHF. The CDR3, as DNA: TGTGCCAGCAGTGACTCGATCCGTCCCACAGGGGGCTGTCAGCCCCAGCATTTT.

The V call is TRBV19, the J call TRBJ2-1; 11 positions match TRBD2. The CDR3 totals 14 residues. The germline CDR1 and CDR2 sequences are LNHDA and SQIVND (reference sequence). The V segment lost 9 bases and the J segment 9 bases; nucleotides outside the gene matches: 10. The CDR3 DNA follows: TGTGCCAGCCGGTTACTAGCGGGAGTTTCTGAGCAGTTCTTC. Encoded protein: CASRLLAGVSEQFF.

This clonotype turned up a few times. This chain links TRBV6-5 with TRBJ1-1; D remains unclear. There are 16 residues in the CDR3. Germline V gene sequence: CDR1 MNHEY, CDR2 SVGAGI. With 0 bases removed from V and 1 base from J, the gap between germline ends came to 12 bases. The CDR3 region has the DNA TGTGCCAGCAGTTACTCGACGGGAGCCTGGAACACTGAAGCTTTCTTT. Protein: CASSYSTGAWNTEAFF.

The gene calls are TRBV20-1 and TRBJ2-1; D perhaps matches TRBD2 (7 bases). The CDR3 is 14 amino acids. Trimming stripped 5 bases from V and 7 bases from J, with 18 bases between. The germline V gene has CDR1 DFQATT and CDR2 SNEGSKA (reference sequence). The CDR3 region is CSASRGAKSNEQFF. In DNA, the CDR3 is TGCAGTGCTTCTCGGGGGGCCAAATCTAATGAGCAGTTCTTC.

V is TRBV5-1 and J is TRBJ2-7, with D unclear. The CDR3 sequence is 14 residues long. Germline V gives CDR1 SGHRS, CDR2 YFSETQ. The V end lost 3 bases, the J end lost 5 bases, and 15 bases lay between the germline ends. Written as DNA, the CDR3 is TGCGCCAGCAGCTCCCGCCCCACAGTTCACGAGCAGTACTTC. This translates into CASSSRPTVHEQYF.

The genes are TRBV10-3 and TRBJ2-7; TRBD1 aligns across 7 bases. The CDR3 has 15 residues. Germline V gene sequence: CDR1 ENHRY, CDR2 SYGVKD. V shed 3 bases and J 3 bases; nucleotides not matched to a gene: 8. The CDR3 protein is CAISDAGTAIYEQYF. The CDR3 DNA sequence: TGTGCCATCAGTGATGCCGGGACAGCTATCTACGAGCAGTACTTC.

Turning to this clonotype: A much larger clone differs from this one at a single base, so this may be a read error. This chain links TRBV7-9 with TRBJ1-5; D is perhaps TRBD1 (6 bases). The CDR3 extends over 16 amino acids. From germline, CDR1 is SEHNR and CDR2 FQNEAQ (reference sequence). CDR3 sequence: CAGSKGDTSFNQPQHF. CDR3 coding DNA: TGTGCCGGCAGCAAAGGGGACACCTCTTTTAATCAGCCCCAGCATTTT.

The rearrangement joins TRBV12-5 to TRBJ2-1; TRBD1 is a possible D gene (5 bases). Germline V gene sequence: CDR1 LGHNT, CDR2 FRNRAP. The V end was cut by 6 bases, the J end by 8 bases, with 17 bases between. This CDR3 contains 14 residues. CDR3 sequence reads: CASGPLRASDEQFF. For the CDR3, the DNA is TGTGCTAGTGGCCCTCTCAGGGCCTCGGATGAGCAGTTCTTC.